These 12 T cell receptor beta chains came from one sample sequenced in a study of blood T cell repertoires in COVID-19. Libraries were prepared by immunoSEQ multiplex PCR; TCRdb keeps only in-frame clonotypes and omits some of them. The sample records 130,000 to 150,000 clones, roughly 87% being singletons. The sample consisted of peripheral blood. The receptors were sampled from a woman between 50 and 59 years old with acute or convalescent COVID-19.

The V gene is TRBV9, the J gene TRBJ1-2, with D perhaps matching TRBD1 (6 bases). The ends were cut back, 0 bases at V and 3 bases at J, with 12 bases in the middle. The CDR3 is 15 amino acids. Germline V lookup: CDR1 SGDLS, CDR2 YYNGEE. CDR3 bases: TGTGCCAGCAGCGTAGGAACAGGGCTGGACTATGGCTACACCTTC. This encodes CASSVGTGLDYGYTF.

This clone was seen a handful of times. This chain connects TRBV6-1 to TRBJ2-7; 9 bases line up with TRBD1. Germline V gene data show CDR1 as MNHNS and CDR2 as SASEGT. The CDR3 has 14 residues. Trimming at V came to 6 bases and at J to 1 base, leaving 4 bases not matched to a gene. CDR3 DNA: TGTGCCAGCAGGGGACAGGGCACTTCCTACGAGCAGTACTTC. Protein sequence: CASRGQGTSYEQYF.

The V call is TRBV2, the J call TRBJ2-3; 9 nucleotides agree with TRBD2. This CDR3 has 18 amino acids. CDR1 SNHLY and CDR2 FYNNEI come from the germline V gene. The V segment lost 0 bases and the J segment 2 bases; nucleotides outside the gene matches: 9. The CDR3 sequence is CASSEALRLAGNTDTQYF. CDR3 sequence (DNA): TGTGCCAGCAGTGAAGCGCTTCGTCTAGCGGGAAACACAGATACGCAGTATTTT. The full variable domain, rest sourced from reference TRBV2 and TRBJ2-3, is EPEVTQTPSHQVTQMGQEVILRCVPISNHLYFYWYRQILGQKVEFLVSFYNNEISEKSEIFDDQFSVERPDGSNFTLKIRSTKLEDSAMYFCASSEALRLAGNTDTQYFGPGTRLTVL.

Comment on this clone: The same CDR3 arises from other DNA sequences in this sample as well. The J gene is TRBJ2-6, the V gene TRBV24-1; the match to TRBD1 covers 8 bases. With V trimmed by 7 bases and J by 2 bases, 3 bases remained unmatched. CDR1 is KGHDR and CDR2 is SFDVKD in the germline V gene. This CDR3 region has 15 residues. This chain's CDR3 is CATSGQGTGANVLTF. In DNA form, the CDR3 reads TGTGCCACCAGCGGACAGGGAACTGGGGCCAACGTCCTGACTTTC.

A few counts support this clone. The V and J genes are TRBV5-1 and TRBJ2-7, with D hard to call. This CDR3 comprises 12 residues. V gave up 0 bases and J gave up 4 bases, with 5 bases separating them. CDR1 and CDR2 from the germline V gene are SGHRS and YFSETQ. The CDR3 sequence: CASSLDGYEQYF. Here the CDR3 DNA reads TGCGCCAGCAGCTTGGACGGGTACGAGCAGTACTTC. The entire variable domain, with the rest obtained from reference TRBV5-1 and TRBJ2-7, is as follows: KAGVTQTPRYLIKTRGQQVTLSCSPISGHRSVSWYQQTPGQGLQFLFEYFSETQRNKGNFPGRFSGRQFSNSRSEMNVSTLELGDSALYLCASSLDGYEQYFGPGTRLTVT.

This rearrangement joins TRBV2 to TRBJ2-7; a possible D gene is TRBD1 (5 bases). The germline V gene encodes CDR1 SNHLY and CDR2 FYNNEI. V was trimmed by 6 bases and J by 0 bases, leaving 12 bases between them. The CDR3 consists of 14 residues. The CDR3 reads CASRRDSNSYEQYF. The CDR3 region has the DNA TGTGCCAGCAGGCGAGACAGCAACTCCTACGAGCAGTACTTC.

This chain links TRBV7-8 with TRBJ1-2; 9 positions agree with TRBD1. Germline CDR1 SGHVS, CDR2 FQNEAQ. The CDR3 has 16 residues. V gave up 5 bases and J gave up 5 bases; unmatched junction bases: 12. CDR3 residues: CASSPSPGTGKYGYTF. In nucleotides, the CDR3 is TGTGCCAGCAGCCCTAGCCCCGGGACAGGGAAATATGGCTACACCTTC.

This sequence joins TRBV19 and TRBJ2-3; 7 bases are a match to TRBD2. V lost 4 bases, J lost 0 bases, and 7 bases stayed unmatched. The CDR3 spans 16 residues. Germline-derived CDR1 and CDR2 are LNHDA and SQIVND (reference sequence). CDR3 amino acids: CASSRVAGSSTDTQYF. The CDR3 DNA follows: TGTGCCAGTAGTAGGGTAGCGGGCTCTAGCACAGATACGCAGTATTTT.

The rearrangement uses TRBV11-2 and TRBJ1-1, with TRBD1 identical over 7 bases. CDR1 is SGHAT and CDR2 is FQNNGV in the germline V gene. With 4 bases clipped from V and 0 bases from J, the junction kept 2 bases outside the gene matches. This CDR3 region has 14 residues. The CDR3 DNA follows: TGTGCCAGCAGCTGGGGACAGATGAACACTGAAGCTTTCTTT. Protein: CASSWGQMNTEAFF.

V gene TRBV5-6 combines with J gene TRBJ1-2, with TRBD1 identical over 7 bases. The CDR3 is 15 residues long. The germline V gene has CDR1 SGHDT and CDR2 YYEEEE. Unmatched junction bases numbered 5, after V lost 3 bases and J lost 0 bases. CDR3 protein: CASSSGQATNYGYTF. The CDR3 bases are TGTGCCAGCAGCTCCGGACAGGCCACTAACTATGGCTACACCTTC.

The chain has TRBV5-1 and TRBJ1-1; 8 nucleotides agree with TRBD1. This CDR3 is 15 amino acids long. Germline CDR1 reads SGHRS; CDR2 reads YFSETQ. The ends lost 5 bases at V and 3 bases at J; junction bases unmatched: 9. CDR3 bases: TGCGCCAGCAGAGGACAGGGTCCGGTGGACACTGAAGCTTTCTTT. It specifies CASRGQGPVDTEAFF.

The chain has TRBV13 and TRBJ2-2; tentative D call: TRBD2 (6 bases). The length of the CDR3 is 16 residues. V was trimmed by 5 bases and J by 5 bases, leaving 18 bases between them. The germline CDR1 and CDR2 sequences are PRHDT and FYEKMQ (reference sequence). Written as DNA, the CDR3 is TGTGCCAGCAGCCGCGGGGCTCGATCGAGGACCGGGGAGCTGTTTTTT. Its translation: CASSRGARSRTGELFF.